This TCR beta chain comes out of a study of blood T cell repertoires in COVID-19. The data were produced by immunoSEQ multiplex PCR, yet TCRdb's version contains in-frame clones alone and is incomplete. This sample has around 21,000 clones, with approximately 85% found just once. Ten or more counts support this clone. The CDR3 runs to 12 residues. Per the germline V gene, CDR1 is SGHDT and CDR2 is YYEEEE. V was pared by 0 bases and J by 4 bases, with 5 bases between. Material for sequencing was peripheral blood. The TCR comes from an elderly man with acute or convalescent COVID-19. This chain uses TRBV5-6 with TRBJ2-7; possibly TRBD1 for D (5 bases). The CDR3 reads CASSLDRYEQYF. The CDR3 DNA sequence: TGTGCCAGCAGCTTGGACAGGTACGAGCAGTACTTC. The entire variable domain, with the rest obtained from reference TRBV5-6 and TRBJ2-7, is as follows: DAGVTQSPTHLIKTRGQQVTLRCSPKSGHDTVSWYQQALGQGPQFIFQYYEEEERQRGNFPDRFSGHQFPNYSSELNVNALLLGDSALYLCASSLDRYEQYFGPGTRLTVT.